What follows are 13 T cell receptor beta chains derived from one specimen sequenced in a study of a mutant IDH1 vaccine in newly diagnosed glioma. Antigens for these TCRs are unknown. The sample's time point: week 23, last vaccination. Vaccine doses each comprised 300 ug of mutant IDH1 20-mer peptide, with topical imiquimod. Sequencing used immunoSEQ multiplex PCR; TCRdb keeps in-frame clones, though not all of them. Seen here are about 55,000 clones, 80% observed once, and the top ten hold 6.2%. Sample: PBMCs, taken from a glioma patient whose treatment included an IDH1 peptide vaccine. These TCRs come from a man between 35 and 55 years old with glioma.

The CDR3 reads CASSILGDRRGTEAFF. CDR3 nucleotides: TGTGCCAGTAGTATATTAGGGGACAGGCGGGGAACTGAAGCTTTCTTT. This chain joins TRBV19 and TRBJ1-1, with 8 bases matching TRBD1. V lost 2 bases, J lost 5 bases, and 10 bases stayed unmatched. CDR1 and CDR2 from the germline V gene are LNHDA and SQIVND (reference sequence). The CDR3 sequence is 16 residues long. Full variable domain (missing parts from reference TRBV19 and TRBJ1-1): DGGITQSPKYLFRKEGQNVTLSCEQNLNHDAMYWYRQDPGQGLRLIYYSQIVNDFQKGDIAEGYSVSREKKESFPLTVTSAQKNPTAFYLCASSILGDRRGTEAFFGQGTRLTVV.

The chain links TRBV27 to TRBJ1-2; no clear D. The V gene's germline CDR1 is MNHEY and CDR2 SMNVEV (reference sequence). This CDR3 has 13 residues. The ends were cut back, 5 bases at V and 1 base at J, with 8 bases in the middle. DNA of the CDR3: TGTGCCAGCAGTCCAGACCTTAACTATGGCTACACCTTC. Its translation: CASSPDLNYGYTF.

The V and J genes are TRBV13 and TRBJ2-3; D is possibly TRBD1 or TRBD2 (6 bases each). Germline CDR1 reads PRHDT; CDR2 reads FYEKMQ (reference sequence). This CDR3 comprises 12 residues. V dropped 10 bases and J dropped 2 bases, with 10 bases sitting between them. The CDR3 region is CATRGPTDTQYF. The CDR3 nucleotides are TGTGCCACCCGGGGGCCCACAGATACGCAGTATTTT.

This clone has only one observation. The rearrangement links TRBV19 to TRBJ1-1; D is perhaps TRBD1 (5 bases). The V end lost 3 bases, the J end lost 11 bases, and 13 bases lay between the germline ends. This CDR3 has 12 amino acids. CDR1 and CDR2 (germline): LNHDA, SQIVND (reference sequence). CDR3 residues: CASSIRGGRAFF. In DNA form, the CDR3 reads TGTGCCAGTAGTATTCGGGGGGGTCGGGCTTTCTTT.

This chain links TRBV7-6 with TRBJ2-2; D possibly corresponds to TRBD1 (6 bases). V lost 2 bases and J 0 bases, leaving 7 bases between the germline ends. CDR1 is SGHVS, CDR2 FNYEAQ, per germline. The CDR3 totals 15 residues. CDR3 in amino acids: CASSLQGPNTGELFF. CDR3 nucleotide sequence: TGTGCCAGCAGCTTACAGGGGCCGAACACCGGGGAGCTGTTTTTT.

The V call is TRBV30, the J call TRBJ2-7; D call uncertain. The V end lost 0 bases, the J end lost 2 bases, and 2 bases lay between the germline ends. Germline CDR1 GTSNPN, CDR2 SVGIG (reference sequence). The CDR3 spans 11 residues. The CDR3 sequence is CAWSVAYEQYF. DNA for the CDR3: TGTGCCTGGAGTGTTGCCTACGAGCAGTACTTC.

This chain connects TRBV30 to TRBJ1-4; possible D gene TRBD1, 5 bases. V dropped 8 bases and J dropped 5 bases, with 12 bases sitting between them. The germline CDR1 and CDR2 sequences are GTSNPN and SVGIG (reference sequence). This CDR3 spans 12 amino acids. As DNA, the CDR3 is TGTGCCGGGGACGGAAGAAATGAAAAACTGTTTTTT. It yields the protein CAGDGRNEKLFF.

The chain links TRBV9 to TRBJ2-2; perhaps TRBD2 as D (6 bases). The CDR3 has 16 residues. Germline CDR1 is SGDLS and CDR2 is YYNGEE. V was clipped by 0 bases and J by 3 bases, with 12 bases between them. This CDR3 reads CASSVGSGEYTGELFF. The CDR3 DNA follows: TGTGCCAGCAGCGTAGGCTCGGGGGAATACACCGGGGAGCTGTTTTTT.

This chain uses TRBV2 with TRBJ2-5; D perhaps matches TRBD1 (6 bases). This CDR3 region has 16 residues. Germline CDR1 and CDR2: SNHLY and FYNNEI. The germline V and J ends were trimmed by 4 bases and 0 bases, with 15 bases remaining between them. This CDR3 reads CASSVAVTGYQETQYF. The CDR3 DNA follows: TGTGCCAGCAGTGTAGCTGTTACAGGGTACCAAGAGACCCAGTACTTC.

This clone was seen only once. The CDR3, as DNA: TGTGCCAGCAGCCTAGGGGTGGAAACTGAAGCTTTCTTT. This gives the protein CASSLGVETEAFF. The V gene is TRBV2, the J gene TRBJ1-1, with a tentative D call TRBD1 (5 bases). Deletions cut 6 bases from V and 5 bases from J, with 13 bases between. The CDR3 runs to 13 residues. CDR1 and CDR2 from the germline V gene are SNHLY and FYNNEI. The whole variable domain, filled in from reference TRBV2 and TRBJ1-1, reads EPEVTQTPSHQVTQMGQEVILRCVPISNHLYFYWYRQILGQKVEFLVSFYNNEISEKSEIFDDQFSVERPDGSNFTLKIRSTKLEDSAMYFCASSLGVETEAFFGQGTRLTVV.

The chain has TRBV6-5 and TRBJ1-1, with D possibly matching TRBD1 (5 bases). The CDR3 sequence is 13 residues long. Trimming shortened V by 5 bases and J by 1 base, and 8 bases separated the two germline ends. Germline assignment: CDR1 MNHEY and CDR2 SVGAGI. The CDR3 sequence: CASSGGGNTEAFF. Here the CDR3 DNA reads TGTGCCAGCAGTGGGGGGGGGAACACTGAAGCTTTCTTT.

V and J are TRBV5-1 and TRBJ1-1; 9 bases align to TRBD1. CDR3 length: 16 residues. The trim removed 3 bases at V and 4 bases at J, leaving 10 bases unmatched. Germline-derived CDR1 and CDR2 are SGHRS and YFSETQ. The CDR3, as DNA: TGCGCCAGCAGCTCCCTCACAGGGGGCCGTTTCACTGAAGCTTTCTTT. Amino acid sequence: CASSSLTGGRFTEAFF.

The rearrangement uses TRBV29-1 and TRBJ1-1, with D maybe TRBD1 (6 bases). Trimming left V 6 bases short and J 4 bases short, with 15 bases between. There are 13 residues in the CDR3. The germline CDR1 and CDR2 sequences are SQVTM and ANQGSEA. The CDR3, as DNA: TGCAGCGTCTCCGGGGGCCGGGGCACTGAAGCTTTCTTT. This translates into CSVSGGRGTEAFF.